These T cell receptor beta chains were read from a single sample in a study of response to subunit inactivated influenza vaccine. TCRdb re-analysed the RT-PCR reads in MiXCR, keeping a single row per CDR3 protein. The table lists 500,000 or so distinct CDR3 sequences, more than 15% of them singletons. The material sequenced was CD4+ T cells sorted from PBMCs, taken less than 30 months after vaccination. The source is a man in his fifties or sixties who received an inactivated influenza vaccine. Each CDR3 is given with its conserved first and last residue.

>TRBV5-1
CASSQILAGVTDTQYF
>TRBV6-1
CASSLTRVGYNEQFF
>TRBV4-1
CASSPNGIGTEAFF
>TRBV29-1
CSVRGLAKNIQYF
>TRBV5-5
CASSKGRFADTQYF
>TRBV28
CASSSPTGQGNEQFF
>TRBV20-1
CSAKKYADYGYTF
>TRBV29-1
CSVGRTGSYEQYF
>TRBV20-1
CCARDLRGTSPGNTIYF
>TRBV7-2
CASSPGQSSADTQYF
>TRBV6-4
CASSESPAGRYEQYF
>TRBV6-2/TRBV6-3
CASDRGQGYTGELFF
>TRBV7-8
CASSLSGRTAMNTEAFF
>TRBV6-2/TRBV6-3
CASEGGGNIQYF
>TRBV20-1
CSARDPGAPKNTQYF
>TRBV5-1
CASKPRQGAYNEQFF
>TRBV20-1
CSALRLAGGDNEQFF
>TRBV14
CASSQPWSSYNEQFF
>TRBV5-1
CASSSEGASYNEQFF
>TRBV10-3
CAIASQGHEQYF
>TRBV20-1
CSARDGWIIQETQYF
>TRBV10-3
CAIPRADFKFGYTF
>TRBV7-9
CASSLSGVNQPQHF
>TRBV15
CATSNDRGPYEQYF
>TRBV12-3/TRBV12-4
CASSGGFREEQYF